Below are 16 T cell receptor beta chains sequenced from a single sample in a study of STAT3 mutations in large granular lymphocyte leukemia. TCRdb keeps only in-frame clones here, not all; method: immunoSEQ multiplex PCR. Of some 27,000 clones in the sample, about 74% were seen once. The study's findings and limits: In T-cell large granular lymphocyte leukemia, about half of patients showed multiple immunodominant subclonotypes.

Their antigen targets remain unknown. The sequenced sample was peripheral blood mononuclear cells. These receptors were obtained from a woman aged 45-65 years with T-cell large granular lymphocyte leukemia. Some clones in this sample may be carry-over from other donors' samples.

The genes are TRBV2 and TRBJ2-2, with D unclear. The germline V and J ends were trimmed by 7 bases and 2 bases, with 11 bases remaining between them. Germline lookup yields CDR1 SNHLY and CDR2 FYNNEI. The CDR3 is 14 residues long. This chain's CDR3 is CASKWGGNTGELFF. CDR3 nucleotide sequence: TGTGCCAGCAAGTGGGGTGGAAACACCGGGGAGCTGTTTTTT.

V usage is TRBV28 and J usage is TRBJ2-7, with 10 bases fitting TRBD2. Germline trimming cut 1 base from V and 4 bases from J; bases unmatched to any gene: 4. CDR3 length: 15 amino acids. Germline V gives CDR1 MDHEN, CDR2 SYDVKM. DNA for the CDR3: TGTGCCAGCAGTTTATATAGCGGGAGGAGATACGAGCAGTACTTC. Protein: CASSLYSGRRYEQYF. Complete variable domain (other parts from reference TRBV28 and TRBJ2-7): DVKVTQSSRYLVKRTGEKVFLECVQDMDHENMFWYRQDPGLGLRLIYFSYDVKMKEKGDIPEGYSVSREKKERFSLILESASTNQTSMYLCASSLYSGRRYEQYFGPGTRLTVT.

On this clone itself: An end of the junction does not agree with germline; a read error may underlie this. The V and J genes are TRBV7-9 and TRBJ1-1; D is uncertain. Germline values: CDR1 SEHNR, CDR2 FQNEAQ (reference sequence). The CDR3 extends over 13 amino acids. CDR3 in amino acids: CASSLAPNTEAFF. In DNA form, the CDR3 reads TGTGCCAGCAGCCTAGCCCCGAACACTGAAGCTTTCTTT.

The chain links TRBV6-6 to TRBJ1-5; weak D call: TRBD1 (5 bases). Germline V lookup: CDR1 MNHNY, CDR2 SVGAGI (reference sequence). Trimming left V 5 bases short and J 7 bases short, with 15 bases between. CDR3 size: 14 residues. The CDR3, as DNA: TGTGCCAGCAGTCTTACCCAGGGAGACCAGCCCCAGCATTTT. Translating it yields CASSLTQGDQPQHF.

This clone has just one count. The V and J genes are TRBV27 and TRBJ1-2; D remains ambiguous. The germline V gene has CDR1 MNHEY and CDR2 SMNVEV (reference sequence). The V and J ends lost 0 bases and 4 bases respectively, with 24 bases between them. This CDR3 comprises 19 residues. The CDR3 DNA follows: TGTGCCAGCAGTTTATCGAAAGGGTGGTCTGAGGGAGAGTTCTATGGCTACACCTTC. This translates into CASSLSKGWSEGEFYGYTF.

J is TRBJ2-5 and V is TRBV5-8, with TRBD2 matching 10 bases. After removal of 1 base from V and 4 bases from J, the junction contained 4 bases not matched to a gene. Germline CDR1 is SGHTS and CDR2 is YDEGEE. The CDR3 loop spans 15 amino acids. The CDR3 loop is CASSLSLAGAETQYF. CDR3 in DNA: TGTGCCAGCAGCTTGAGTCTAGCGGGAGCAGAGACCCAGTACTTC.

V and J are TRBV28 and TRBJ1-2; TRBD1 agrees at 7 bases. The V segment lost 3 bases and the J segment 5 bases; nucleotides outside the gene matches: 9. The CDR3 sequence is 15 residues long. Germline V gene data show CDR1 as MDHEN and CDR2 as SYDVKM. CDR3: CASSLTGKGPYGYTF. The CDR3 DNA follows: TGTGCCAGCAGTTTGACAGGGAAGGGACCGTATGGCTACACCTTC.

This clone was seen once. The chain carries TRBV19 and TRBJ1-2, with 7 bases matching TRBD1. Germline CDR1 and CDR2: LNHDA and SQIVND (reference sequence). Germline trimming cut 7 bases from V and 5 bases from J; bases unmatched to any gene: 13. The CDR3 sequence is 15 residues long. For the CDR3, the DNA is TGTGCCAGTAAGGATGGACAGGCGAGGGGTTATGGCTACACCTTC. This sequence encodes CASKDGQARGYGYTF.

The chain uses TRBV18 and TRBJ1-2; 8 bases map to TRBD1. The V gene's germline CDR1 is KGHSH and CDR2 LQKENI. The CDR3 length is 15 residues. The V segment lost 4 bases and the J segment 2 bases; nucleotides outside the gene matches: 6. The CDR3 loop reads CASSLDTGGNYGYTF. For the CDR3, the DNA is TGTGCCAGCTCACTCGACACAGGGGGAAACTATGGCTACACCTTC.

V and J are TRBV5-4 and TRBJ2-3, with TRBD2 matching 12 bases. This CDR3 contains 14 residues. V trimming: 4 bases; J trimming: 4 bases; junction bases outside the gene matches: 1. CDR1 and CDR2 from the germline V gene are SGHNT and YYREEE (reference sequence). The chain's CDR3 is CASSPSGRADTQYF. CDR3 DNA sequence: TGTGCCAGCAGCCCTAGCGGGAGGGCAGATACGCAGTATTTT.

The chain combines TRBV5-5 with TRBJ1-4; 11 bases are shared with TRBD1. Germline V gene data show CDR1 as SGHKS and CDR2 as YYEKEE (reference sequence). Germline trimming cut 3 bases from V and 3 bases from J; bases unmatched to any gene: 4. The CDR3 sequence is 16 residues long. CDR3 sequence reads: CASSWGDRGANEKLFF. Here the CDR3 DNA reads TGTGCCAGCAGCTGGGGGGACAGGGGGGCTAATGAAAAACTGTTTTTT. Drawing the rest from reference TRBV5-5 and TRBJ1-4, the complete variable domain is DAGVTQSPTHLIKTRGQQVTLRCSPISGHKSVSWYQQVLGQGPQFIFQYYEKEERGRGNFPDRFSARQFPNYSSELNVNALLLGDSALYLCASSWGDRGANEKLFFGSGTQLSVL.

The chain joins TRBV4-1 to TRBJ2-1, with TRBD2 matching 14 bases. Germline CDR1 MGHRA, CDR2 YSYEKL. CDR3 length equals 18 residues. Trimming removed 1 base from V and 13 bases from J; junction bases left unmatched: 15. In nucleotides, the CDR3 is TGCGCCAGCAGCCAAGTGGGCCGACTAGCGGGAGGGAAAAAGAATCAGTTCTTC. This encodes CASSQVGRLAGGKKNQFF.

The CDR3 is CASSLGWTVSTDTQYF. For the CDR3, the DNA is TGTGCCAGTAGTTTAGGTTGGACGGTTAGCACAGATACGCAGTATTTT. The rearrangement uses TRBV19 and TRBJ2-3; D remains unclear. The CDR3 sequence is 16 residues long. CDR1 is LNHDA and CDR2 is SQIVND in the germline V gene (reference sequence). Trimming left V 5 bases short and J 0 bases short, with 15 bases between.

This chain's CDR3 is CAITWGRGYQETQYF. The CDR3 region has the DNA TGTGCCATCACGTGGGGCAGGGGGTACCAAGAGACCCAGTACTTC. This chain links TRBV21-1 with TRBJ2-5; the D call TRBD1 from the table was never checked on the DNA. TRBV21-1 is a pseudogene segment. This CDR3 has 15 residues.

The chain joins TRBV2 to TRBJ2-7; 9 nucleotides agree with TRBD1. This CDR3 has 14 amino acids. Germline lookup yields CDR1 SNHLY and CDR2 FYNNEI. The J segment lost 5 bases and the V segment lost 8 bases, leaving 10 bases of the junction unmatched. The chain's CDR3 is CASEIDRGRNEQYF. The CDR3 region has the DNA TGTGCCAGCGAGATTGACAGGGGGAGGAACGAGCAGTACTTC. Full variable domain (remainder filled in from reference TRBV2 and TRBJ2-7): EPEVTQTPSHQVTQMGQEVILRCVPISNHLYFYWYRQILGQKVEFLVSFYNNEISEKSEIFDDQFSVERPDGSNFTLKIRSTKLEDSAMYFCASEIDRGRNEQYFGPGTRLTVT.

V usage is TRBV5-1 and J usage is TRBJ1-2; 10 bases match TRBD1. J was trimmed by 3 bases and V by 4 bases; bases with no gene match: 12. This CDR3 is 17 amino acids long. CDR1 and CDR2 from the germline V gene are SGHRS and YFSETQ. The CDR3 here is CASSPSPGQGLDYGYTF. The CDR3 bases are TGCGCCAGCAGCCCGTCACCGGGACAGGGGCTGGACTATGGCTACACCTTC.